The sequence of this T cell receptor beta chain was determined in a study of T cell changes during pregnancy in multiple sclerosis. The CDR3 runs 14 residues. With 5 bases removed from V and 4 bases from J, the gap between germline ends came to 12 bases. CDR1 is LNHDA and CDR2 is SQIVND in the germline V gene (reference sequence). Method: immunoSEQ multiplex PCR; TCRdb's copy keeps in-frame clones and lacks some. The data show 70,000 to 80,000 clones, roughly 91% seen once. V usage is TRBV19 and J usage is TRBJ2-1; D gene uncertain. This clonotype was sampled from a female donor with multiple sclerosis, enrolled in a pregnancy study. Sequenced here: peripheral blood, sampled in the first trimester of pregnancy. The CDR3 sequence: CASSSYLFYNEQFF. The CDR3 region has the DNA TGTGCCAGTAGTTCGTACTTGTTTTACAATGAGCAGTTCTTC.